This T cell receptor (beta chain) emerged from a study of CD8 T cells in ankylosing spondylitis. General study findings and limits: Apparently characteristic of ankylosing spondylitis blood was a TCR beta motif (roughly eight highly homologous variants). Significantly higher representation of disease-linked clones was reported for matched ankylosing spondylitis synovial fluid.

This clonotype was recorded only once. Antigen specificity is unknown. A single record per CDR3 protein comes from TCRdb applying MiXCR to the 5' RACE reads. The table shows around 340,000 distinct CDR3 sequences, with approximately 22% occurring only once. V was cut by 0 bases and J by 4 bases, with 13 bases left in between. The CDR3 runs 15 residues. Germline CDR1 reads DFQATT; CDR2 reads SNEGSKA (reference sequence). This receptor was identified in a male donor with ankylosing spondylitis or in good health (not recorded which). The sequenced material came from blood, either unsorted or a sorted T cell fraction (not recorded which). The V and J genes are TRBV20-1 and TRBJ2-1; no definite D call. The CDR3, as DNA: TGCAGTGCTAGAGAAGCAGGCGCCCCTTACAATGAGCAGTTCTTC. Translating it yields CSAREAGAPYNEQFF.